The 32 T cell receptor beta chains below come from one sample, sequenced in a study of blood T cell repertoires in COVID-19 (dated by TCRdb to 2020 to 2021). Library prep was done by the immunoSEQ multiplex PCR assay. This is the immuneACCESS table as TCRdb keeps it, with only in-frame sequences that have V and J called. A part of the clones is gone; compared with another copy, unresolved V genes explain less than half, and the rest is unexplained. This sample is represented by 150,000 to 200,000 clones; approximately 90% of them were singletons. 3.7% of the sample belongs to the ten largest clones. The sample taken for sequencing was peripheral blood. The receptor source for this set is a man younger than 30 with active or convalescent COVID-19.

Only one count was recorded for this clone. The rearrangement joins TRBV18 to TRBJ1-5; TRBD1 might be the D (5 bases). The CDR3 has 15 amino acids. Germline V gene sequence: CDR1 KGHSH, CDR2 LQKENI. V lost 3 bases to trimming and J lost 1 base, with 10 bases between them. CDR3 loop: CASSPPGNSNQPQHF. CDR3 in DNA: TGTGCCAGCTCACCTCCAGGGAACAGCAATCAGCCCCAGCATTTT.

The chain joins TRBV29-1 to TRBJ2-1; 8 bases map to TRBD2. The V segment lost 1 base and the J segment 12 bases; nucleotides outside the gene matches: 2. The CDR3 covers 11 residues. Germline V gene lookup returns CDR1 SQVTM and CDR2 ANQGSEA. Here the CDR3 reads CSVEGGLVQFF. CDR3 DNA: TGCAGCGTTGAAGGGGGACTAGTGCAGTTCTTC.

The chain carries TRBV28 and TRBJ1-2; 8 nucleotides line up with TRBD1. There are 14 residues in the CDR3. Germline V gene lookup returns CDR1 MDHEN and CDR2 SYDVKM. V dropped 3 bases and J dropped 8; count of bases not matched to a gene: 8. CDR3 sequence: CASSFPTGAQGYTF. The CDR3 nucleotides read TGTGCCAGCAGTTTCCCGACAGGGGCGCAGGGCTACACCTTC.

The rearrangement uses TRBV7-6 and TRBJ2-3; D ambiguous. The CDR3 has 12 amino acids. The V gene lost 2 bases and the J gene lost 2 bases, with 2 bases spanning the gap. From germline, CDR1 is SGHVS and CDR2 FNYEAQ. Here the CDR3 DNA reads TGTGCCAGCAGCTTATACACAGATACGCAGTATTTT. It codes for CASSLYTDTQYF.

In DNA, the CDR3 is TGTGCCAGCAAGTCAGGGGCCCTTGAAAACACCGGGGAGCTGTTTTTT. It codes for CASKSGALENTGELFF. The chain is built from TRBV21-1 and TRBJ2-2; TRBD1 was called by the table and not checked on the DNA. TRBV21-1 is shown as a pseudogene. The CDR3 is 16 amino acids.

This clone is a singleton in its sample. J is TRBJ2-7 and V is TRBV7-9; D is possibly TRBD1 (7 bases). Deletions cut 3 bases from V and 3 bases from J, with 15 bases between. The germline CDR1 and CDR2 sequences are SEHNR and FQNEAQ (reference sequence). The CDR3 totals 15 residues. The DNA of the CDR3 is TGTGCCAGCAGCTTTGCGGGGACAGAGGTCTACGAGCAGTACTTC. Translation: CASSFAGTEVYEQYF.

In the case of this clone: A read error may produce the germline difference seen at one junction end. The V call is TRBV27, the J call TRBJ2-6; tentative D call: TRBD1 (6 bases). The CDR3 has 18 amino acids. Germline CDR1 MNHEY, CDR2 SMNVEV (reference sequence). The CDR3 DNA follows: TGTGCCAGCAGCTTATATGGACAGCTCCTCTCTGGGGCCAACGTCCTGACTTTC. It encodes CASSLYGQLLSGANVLTF.

This chain uses TRBV11-1 with TRBJ2-3, with D possibly TRBD2 on 5 matching bases. The germline CDR1 and CDR2 sequences are SGHAT and FQDESV (reference sequence). V lost 0 bases to trimming and J lost 8 bases, with 12 bases between them. The CDR3 has 14 amino acids. As DNA, the CDR3 is TGTGCCAGCAGCTTAGCTGGGGTTGCGGGTACGCAGTATTTT. Its translation: CASSLAGVAGTQYF.

The J gene is TRBJ1-1, the V gene TRBV29-1; the match to TRBD1 covers 8 bases. The CDR3 is 13 amino acids. Germline assignment: CDR1 SQVTM and CDR2 ANQGSEA. The ends lost 4 bases at V and 4 bases at J; junction bases unmatched: 5. The CDR3 protein is CSVGPRGLTEAFF. CDR3 DNA sequence: TGCAGCGTTGGGCCCAGGGGGCTCACTGAAGCTTTCTTT.

The rearrangement joins TRBV7-6 to TRBJ2-1, with 10 nucleotides matching TRBD1. CDR1 and CDR2 from the germline V gene are SGHVS and FNYEAQ. The CDR3 consists of 15 residues. The trim removed 5 bases at V and 2 bases at J, leaving 3 bases unmatched. The CDR3 sequence: CASSQDRGTYNEQFF. The CDR3 DNA reads as TGTGCCAGCAGCCAGGACAGGGGGACCTACAATGAGCAGTTCTTC. Filled out from reference TRBV7-6 and TRBJ2-1, the complete variable domain reads GAGVSQSPRYKVTKRGQDVALRCDPISGHVSLYWYRQALGQGPEFLTYFNYEAQQDKSGLPNDRFSAERPEGSISTLTIQRTEQRDSAMYRCASSQDRGTYNEQFFGPGTRLTVL.

The CDR3 DNA sequence: TGTGCCAGCAGCTTGAGCCGCGGGGTTCACTATGGCTACACCTTC. It translates to CASSLSRGVHYGYTF. The genes are TRBV7-9 and TRBJ1-2, with D unclear. Trimming pared 3 bases from V and 3 bases from J, leaving 14 bases between. The CDR3 runs 15 residues. Germline values: CDR1 SEHNR, CDR2 FQNEAQ (reference sequence).

The chain carries TRBV18 and TRBJ1-1, with D tentatively TRBD1 (5 bases). Trimming took 0 bases from V and 1 from J, leaving 27 bases between them. The length of the CDR3 is 21 residues. Germline V lookup: CDR1 KGHSH, CDR2 LQKENI. CDR3 region: CASSPPRLLLTIGGGNTEAFF. CDR3 coding DNA: TGTGCCAGCTCACCACCGCGGCTGTTGTTGACAATCGGGGGGGGGAACACTGAAGCTTTCTTT.

The gene calls are TRBV7-2 and TRBJ1-1; TRBD1 matches 10 bases. Trimming at V came to 8 bases and at J to 4 bases, leaving 10 bases not matched to a gene. The CDR3 is made up of 15 amino acids. Germline CDR1 SGHTA, CDR2 FQGNSA. The CDR3 spells CASQLYGTGVTEAFF. Written as DNA, the CDR3 is TGTGCCAGCCAACTTTACGGGACAGGGGTCACTGAAGCTTTCTTT.

The chain recombines TRBV28 with TRBJ2-7; D is perhaps TRBD1 (5 bases). The germline V gene encodes CDR1 MDHEN and CDR2 SYDVKM. Trimming removed 5 bases at V and 6 bases at J, with 17 bases between. CDR3 length equals 14 residues. CDR3 region: CASSNIRQRSEQYF. Here the CDR3 DNA reads TGTGCCAGCAGTAACATTCGACAGCGTAGCGAGCAGTACTTC. The full variable domain, completed using reference TRBV28 and TRBJ2-7, is DVKVTQSSRYLVKRTGEKVFLECVQDMDHENMFWYRQDPGLGLRLIYFSYDVKMKEKGDIPEGYSVSREKKERFSLILESASTNQTSMYLCASSNIRQRSEQYFGPGTRLTVT.

The chain recombines TRBV28 with TRBJ2-7; 7 bases are shared with TRBD1. Trimming at V came to 5 bases and at J to 4 bases, leaving 8 bases not matched to a gene. The CDR3 runs 14 residues. CDR1 and CDR2 (germline): MDHEN, SYDVKM. The CDR3 loop is CASSPGQLAYEQYV. DNA of the CDR3: TGTGCCAGCAGTCCGGGACAGCTTGCGTACGAGCAGTACGTC.

The chain recombines TRBV27 with TRBJ1-2; TRBD1 might be the D (6 bases). Germline CDR1 MNHEY, CDR2 SMNVEV (reference sequence). V lost 5 bases and J lost 8, with 18 bases in between. The CDR3 extends over 14 amino acids. The CDR3 nucleotides read TGTGCCAGCAGTCCCCCCGGACAGCTCCACGGCTACACCTTC. Its protein product is CASSPPGQLHGYTF.

This clone appeared a few times. V gene TRBV19 combines with J gene TRBJ1-5; D uncertain. In germline, CDR1 is LNHDA, CDR2 SQIVND (reference sequence). The CDR3 has 14 amino acids. V was shortened by 5 bases and J by 2 bases, with 10 bases between the two germline ends. Here the CDR3 reads CASSLAGGNQPQHF. Written as DNA, the CDR3 is TGTGCCAGTAGTCTGGCCGGGGGCAATCAGCCCCAGCATTTT. The whole variable domain, remainder taken from reference TRBV19 and TRBJ1-5, is DGGITQSPKYLFRKEGQNVTLSCEQNLNHDAMYWYRQDPGQGLRLIYYSQIVNDFQKGDIAEGYSVSREKKESFPLTVTSAQKNPTAFYLCASSLAGGNQPQHFGDGTRLSIL.

The chain couples TRBV6-4 to TRBJ2-1, with 11 bases that match TRBD2. Trimming cost V 10 bases and J 6 bases; bases outside gene matches: 8. Per the germline V gene, CDR1 is MRHNA and CDR2 is SNTAGT. The CDR3 consists of 14 residues. CDR3 loop: CATSLAGVANEQFF. The CDR3 DNA sequence: TGTGCCACTTCACTAGCGGGAGTCGCCAATGAGCAGTTCTTC.

The chain employs TRBV9 and TRBJ2-3; TRBD1 matches at 11 bases. Looked up from germline, CDR1 is SGDLS and CDR2 is YYNGEE. The CDR3 is 18 amino acids. J was trimmed by 0 bases and V by 3 bases; bases with no gene match: 9. As DNA, the CDR3 is TGTGCCAGCAGCGCCGAGGGGGACAGGGGGAAAAGCACAGATACGCAGTATTTT. It is translated as CASSAEGDRGKSTDTQYF.

The chain carries TRBV18 and TRBJ1-2, with 7 positions matching TRBD1. Losses at the gene ends were 4 bases for V and 8 bases for J; bases not matched to a gene: 13. This CDR3 spans 15 amino acids. CDR1 and CDR2 from the germline V gene are KGHSH and LQKENI. The CDR3 is CASSRDSGGEVGYTF. DNA for the CDR3: TGTGCCAGCTCACGGGACTCAGGGGGAGAGGTCGGCTACACCTTC. Full variable domain (missing parts from reference TRBV18 and TRBJ1-2): NAGVMQNPRHLVRRRGQEARLRCSPMKGHSHVYWYRQLPEEGLKFMVYLQKENIIDESGMPKERFSAEFPKEGPSILRIQQVVRGDSAAYFCASSRDSGGEVGYTFGSGTRLTVV.

The V and J genes are TRBV4-2 and TRBJ2-3, with 8 bases matching TRBD2. V dropped 1 base and J dropped 2; count of bases not matched to a gene: 5. The germline V gene has CDR1 LGHNA and CDR2 YNFKEQ. This CDR3 has 16 residues. The CDR3 loop reads CASSQALADPTDTQYF. CDR3 nucleotides: TGTGCCAGCAGCCAAGCACTAGCGGACCCCACAGATACGCAGTATTTT.

This clone occurred a few times. This rearrangement joins TRBV7-9 to TRBJ1-2; D unresolved. V was shortened by 2 bases and J by 4 bases, with 11 bases between the two germline ends. Germline CDR1 SEHNR, CDR2 FQNEAQ (reference sequence). The CDR3 contains 14 residues. The CDR3 coding sequence is TGTGCCAGCAGCTTACCCTGGGCCCCCTATGGCTACACCTTC. Protein sequence: CASSLPWAPYGYTF.

Written as DNA, the CDR3 is TGTGCCAGCCGAGGTGGGAGTGGGGCCAACGTCCTGACTTTC. Its translation is CASRGGSGANVLTF. The rearrangement uses TRBV6-5 and TRBJ2-6, with TRBD2 as a possible D gene (5 bases). The V gene lost 8 bases and the J gene lost 3 bases, with 11 bases spanning the gap. The CDR3 loop spans 14 amino acids. Germline CDR1 and CDR2: MNHEY and SVGAGI.

J is TRBJ1-4 and V is TRBV28; D gene unclear. The CDR3 is made up of 10 amino acids. Germline V gives CDR1 MDHEN, CDR2 SYDVKM. V gave up 8 bases and J gave up 8 bases, with 6 bases separating them. The CDR3 DNA is TGTGCCAGCTCAGCGGAAAAACTGTTTTTT. The encoded protein is CASSAEKLFF.

This clone was seen only once. The gene calls are TRBV27 and TRBJ2-5; D perhaps matches TRBD1 (5 bases). Per the germline V gene, CDR1 is MNHEY and CDR2 is SMNVEV (reference sequence). The ends were cut back, 4 bases at V and 5 bases at J, with 17 bases in the middle. The CDR3 contains 15 residues. The CDR3 sequence: CASSSHHSPGETQYF. As DNA, the CDR3 is TGTGCCAGCAGTTCGCATCACTCCCCAGGGGAGACCCAGTACTTC.

J is TRBJ2-3 and V is TRBV6-6, with 9 bases matching TRBD1. Germline V CDR1 and CDR2: MNHNY, SVGAGI (reference sequence). The J segment lost 6 bases and the V segment lost 3 bases, leaving 7 bases of the junction unmatched. The CDR3 has 15 amino acids. Written as DNA, the CDR3 is TGTGCCAGCAGTTATTCCGGGACAGGGACCGATACGCAGTATTTT. Amino acids: CASSYSGTGTDTQYF.

The CDR3 DNA follows: TGCGCCAGCAGCCAGGGCACTAGCGGGATCCGAACCTACGAGCAGTACTTC. Its translation is CASSQGTSGIRTYEQYF. The chain joins TRBV4-1 to TRBJ2-7; 10 bases are a match to TRBD2. The V gene's germline CDR1 is MGHRA and CDR2 YSYEKL. V shed 3 bases and J 2 bases; nucleotides not matched to a gene: 10. The length of the CDR3 is 17 residues.

The chain links TRBV24-1 to TRBJ1-5; D remains unclear. Trimming pared 2 bases from V and 5 bases from J, leaving 15 bases between. In germline, CDR1 is KGHDR, CDR2 SFDVKD. This CDR3 region has 16 residues. DNA of the CDR3: TGTGCCACCAGTGATTCAAAAGTCTCAGCGGATCAGCCCCAGCATTTT. This gives the protein CATSDSKVSADQPQHF.

The CDR3 sequence: CASSRSGLTYGYTF. CDR3 in DNA: TGTGCCAGCAGTAGGTCGGGGTTGACCTATGGCTACACCTTC. This chain joins TRBV27 and TRBJ1-2; D is unclear. The germline V and J ends were trimmed by 5 bases and 4 bases, with 14 bases remaining between them. CDR3 length: 14 amino acids. CDR1 is MNHEY, CDR2 SMNVEV, per germline (reference sequence).

This chain connects TRBV11-2 to TRBJ2-5; 7 nucleotides agree with TRBD2. V gave up 7 bases and J gave up 4 bases; unmatched junction bases: 24. Per the germline V gene, CDR1 is SGHAT and CDR2 is FQNNGV. The CDR3 totals 19 residues. The CDR3 loop is CASTLRMASGTGDGETQYF. The DNA of the CDR3 is TGTGCCAGCACTCTTAGGATGGCTAGCGGAACCGGCGACGGAGAGACCCAGTACTTC. The variable domain in full, completed from reference TRBV11-2 and TRBJ2-5, reads EAGVAQSPRYKIIEKRQSVAFWCNPISGHATLYWYQQILGQGPKLLIQFQNNGVVDDSQLPKDRFSAERLKGVDSTLKIQPAKLEDSAVYLCASTLRMASGTGDGETQYFGPGTRLLVL.

Concerning this clone itself: Other DNA sequences in this specimen translate into the identical CDR3. This rearrangement joins TRBV12-3 or TRBV12-4 to TRBJ1-5; the D gene is possibly TRBD1 (5 bases). The CDR3 consists of 13 residues. V shed 3 bases and J shed 4 bases, with 7 bases lying between them. The CDR3 region has the DNA TGTGCCAGCAGTTTCAGGGATAATCAGCCCCAGCATTTT. This sequence encodes CASSFRDNQPQHF.

V and J are TRBV27 and TRBJ1-5; 7 positions agree with TRBD1. There are 16 residues in the CDR3. CDR1 MNHEY and CDR2 SMNVEV come from the germline V gene (reference sequence). With V trimmed by 5 bases and J by 5 bases, 12 bases remained unmatched. The CDR3 sequence is CASSPSTGDSYQPQHF. CDR3 DNA sequence: TGTGCCAGCAGTCCGAGTACAGGGGATAGTTATCAGCCCCAGCATTTT.